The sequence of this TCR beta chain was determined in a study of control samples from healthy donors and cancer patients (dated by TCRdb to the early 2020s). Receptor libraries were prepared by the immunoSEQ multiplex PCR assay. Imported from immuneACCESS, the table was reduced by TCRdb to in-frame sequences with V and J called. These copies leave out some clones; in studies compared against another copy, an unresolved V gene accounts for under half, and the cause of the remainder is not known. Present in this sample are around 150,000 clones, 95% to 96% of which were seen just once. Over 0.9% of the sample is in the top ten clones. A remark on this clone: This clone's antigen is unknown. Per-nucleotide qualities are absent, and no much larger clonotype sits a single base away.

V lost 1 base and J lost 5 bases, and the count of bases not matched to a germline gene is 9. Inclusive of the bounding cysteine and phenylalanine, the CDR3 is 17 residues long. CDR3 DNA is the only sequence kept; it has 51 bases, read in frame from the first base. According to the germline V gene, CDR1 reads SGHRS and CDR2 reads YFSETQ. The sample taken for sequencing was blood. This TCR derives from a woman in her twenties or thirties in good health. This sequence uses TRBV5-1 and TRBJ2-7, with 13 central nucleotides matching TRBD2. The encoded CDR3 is CASSLSGTSGERNEQYF. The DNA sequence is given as TGCGCCAGCAGCTTGTCCGGGACTAGCGGGGAACGGAACGAGCAGTACTTC.